The rows below give T cell receptor beta chains drawn from one sample of a study of blood T cell repertoires in COVID-19. TCRdb keeps only in-frame clones here, not all; method: immunoSEQ multiplex PCR. The top ten hold about an eighth of the sample, which has approximately 93,000 clones, 72% seen once. Sequenced sample: peripheral blood. The receptors originated from an elderly woman with acute or convalescent COVID-19. The CDR3 runs from the conserved cysteine through the conserved F or W. D genes are given only for firm matches. Clone size is stated in some rows and not others, as once, few, many or a class when expanded.

TGCGCCAGCAGCTCACATTATGGGGGACAGGGGCGACCGACTAATGAAAAACTGTTTTTT | CASSSHYGGQGRPTNEKLFF | TRBD1 | TRBJ1-4 | few | TRBV4-3
TGTGCCAGTAGTCTACCTCGGACAGCTGAAGCTTTCTTT | CASSLPRTAEAFF | - | TRBJ1-1 | - | TRBV19
TGTGCCAGCAGCTTGGCCCCCTCAAGAGGGATGAACACTGAAGCTTTCTTT | CASSLAPSRGMNTEAFF | - | TRBJ1-1 | few | TRBV5-5
TGTGCCAGCAGCTTAGATCCCCTAGCGGGGGCAGATACGCAGTATTTT | CASSLDPLAGADTQYF | TRBD2 | TRBJ2-3 | - | TRBV11-3
TGTGCCAGCAGCCAGTCCTCCGGGACAGCTGGAAACACCATATATTTT | CASSQSSGTAGNTIYF | TRBD1 | TRBJ1-3 | - | TRBV4-2
TGTGCCAGCCAGTTTAATTACGGGACAGGGGACTACAATGAGCAGTTCTTC | CASQFNYGTGDYNEQFF | TRBD1 | TRBJ2-1 | - | TRBV27
TGCGCCAGCAGATACGACAGGGGGTATGGCTACACCTTC | CASRYDRGYGYTF | TRBD1 | TRBJ1-2 | - | TRBV5-1
TGCGCCAGCAGCCGGTCAGGGTTGAACACTGAAGCTTTCTTT | CASSRSGLNTEAFF | - | TRBJ1-1 | few | TRBV4-1
TGTGCCATCAGTGAATTTAGGGGGGGGGCTTTTGAAAAACTGTTTTTT | CAISEFRGGAFEKLFF | - | TRBJ1-4 | - | TRBV10-3
TGTGCCAGCAGCTTAGGGGCCAGGAACACTGAAGCTTTCTTT | CASSLGARNTEAFF | - | TRBJ1-1 | - | TRBV11-2
TGTGCCAGTAGTTTCGGACAGGGGGCTTGGGACGAGCAGTACTTC | CASSFGQGAWDEQYF | TRBD1 | TRBJ2-7 | - | TRBV19
TGTGCCATCTCACCGGGGGTTAACTCCGAAGCTTTCTTT | CAISPGVNSEAFF | - | TRBJ1-1 | - | TRBV10-3
TGTGCCAGCAGTTACTCTCAGGGGGTGAGGGAGCAGTACTTC | CASSYSQGVREQYF | TRBD1 | TRBJ2-7 | - | TRBV6-5
- | CASSSSGQGKYEQYF | - | TRBJ2-7 | - | TRBV6-6
TGTGCCAGCAGCTTAGTCGAGGGTAACTATGGCTACACCTTC | CASSLVEGNYGYTF | - | TRBJ1-2 | - | TRBV11-2
TGCGCCAGCAGCAATTCGAGGGGGCGGTACAATGAGCAGTTCTTC | CASSNSRGRYNEQFF | TRBD1 | TRBJ2-1 | - | TRBV5-1
TGTGCCATCAGTGAGTCCGGGACAGCCTATGGCTACACCTTC | CAISESGTAYGYTF | TRBD1 | TRBJ1-2 | few | TRBV10-3
TGTGCCAGCAGCCGCGGGGACAGCACTGAAGCTTTCTTT | CASSRGDSTEAFF | TRBD1 | TRBJ1-1 | once | TRBV7-6
TGTGCCAGCGAGGGCAGGCGGAGTAACTATCATGGCTACACCTTC | CASEGRRSNYHGYTF | - | TRBJ1-2 | many | TRBV7-9
TGCGCCAGCAGCACCTATGGTACCTACAATGAGCAGTTCTTC | CASSTYGTYNEQFF | - | TRBJ2-1 | few | TRBV5-1
TGTGCCAGCAGTCCAGGGGTCCTCAAGCCACCCCTCCACTTT | CASSPGVLKPPLHF | - | TRBJ1-6 | few | TRBV6-5
TGTGCCAGCAGTTTGACAGGGGCCCCGACGACCCAGTACTTC | CASSLTGAPTTQYF | TRBD1 | TRBJ2-5 | once | TRBV28
TGCGCCAGCAGCTTACAGCCGAACACCGGGGAGCTGTTTTTT | CASSLQPNTGELFF | - | TRBJ2-2 | - | TRBV5-1
TGTGCCAGCAGCCCCTCCAGAGCGCGGTATGGCTACACCTTC | CASSPSRARYGYTF | - | TRBJ1-2 | - | TRBV9
TGCAGTGCTAGTGACAGAAATAACTATGGCTACACCTTC | CSASDRNNYGYTF | - | TRBJ1-2 | - | TRBV20-1
TGTGCCTGGAGTGTACCTCTAAGTAGAGCTTTCTTT | CAWSVPLSRAFF | - | TRBJ1-1 | few | TRBV30